This TCR beta chain was sequenced for a study of T cells after yellow fever vaccination. TCRdb recomputed calls from the 5' RACE reads with MiXCR, one row per CDR3 protein. The repertoire holds under 350,000 distinct CDR3 sequences, 4.1% seen once, with 20% to 25% in the top ten. Sequencing used PBMCs, obtained 5 days after the yellow fever booster vaccination. The TCR originated in a young man who received the YFV17D yellow fever vaccine.

CDR3 nucleotide sequence: TGTGCCAGCAGTTCCCTTTCTGGGGCCAACGTCCTGACTTTC. Translating gives CASSSLSGANVLTF. The gene calls are TRBV12-3 or TRBV12-4 and TRBJ2-6, with D unclear. Trimming took off 4 bases at V and 1 base at J, with 5 bases between the two ends. This CDR3 contains 14 residues.